Below, 10 T cell receptor beta chains from the same sample are listed, as sequenced in a study of PD-1 blockade in mismatch repair-deficient tumors. Sequencing was performed with immunoSEQ multiplex PCR; in TCRdb, only in-frame clones are kept and a portion is missing. Of around 13,000 clones in the sample, 80% to 90% were seen once. Their target antigens are unknown. Time point reported: identical roughly 10-day culture without peptide (control). Sequenced here: cells cultured in vitro, sampled from a patient treated with pembrolizumab. The receptor source for this set is an adult with mismatch repair-deficient cancer.

The chain recombines TRBV2 with TRBJ2-7; D unresolved. The CDR3 has 11 residues. Trimming removed 8 bases at V and 3 bases at J, with 8 bases between. Germline CDR1 is SNHLY and CDR2 is FYNNEI. The CDR3 nucleotides read TGTGCCAGCTTATTTTTCTACGAGCAGTACTTC. Translation gives CASLFFYEQYF.

In DNA form, the CDR3 reads TGTGCCACCAAACGGGGTGGCTACGAGCAGTACTTC. Protein product: CATKRGGYEQYF. V and J are TRBV25-1 and TRBJ2-7; tentatively, D is TRBD2 (5 bases). Germline values: CDR1 MGHDK, CDR2 SYGVNS. This CDR3 has 12 residues. V was cut by 10 bases and J by 3 bases, with 13 bases left in between.

The V gene is TRBV28, the J gene TRBJ2-7; TRBD1 or TRBD2 may be the D gene (5 bases each). V lost 3 bases, J lost 5 bases, and 11 bases lay in between. Germline V gene data show CDR1 as MDHEN and CDR2 as SYDVKM. The CDR3 length is 13 residues. CDR3 sequence (DNA): TGTGCCAGCAGTTTTGGGGGAGACAACGAGCAGTACTTC. It specifies CASSFGGDNEQYF. Filled out from reference TRBV28 and TRBJ2-7, the complete variable domain reads DVKVTQSSRYLVKRTGEKVFLECVQDMDHENMFWYRQDPGLGLRLIYFSYDVKMKEKGDIPEGYSVSREKKERFSLILESASTNQTSMYLCASSFGGDNEQYFGPGTRLTVT.

This chain connects TRBV6-5 to TRBJ1-1; D ambiguous. V lost 2 bases and J 3 bases, leaving 1 base between the germline ends. Germline CDR1 and CDR2: MNHEY and SVGAGI. CDR3 length: 11 amino acids. CDR3 in DNA: TGTGCCAGCAGTTACCACACTGAAGCTTTCTTT. Its protein product is CASSYHTEAFF.

The J gene is TRBJ2-3, the V gene TRBV9, with no clear D. V was clipped by 3 bases and J by 2 bases, with 10 bases between them. Germline V gene data show CDR1 as SGDLS and CDR2 as YYNGEE. This CDR3 has 14 residues. In nucleotides, the CDR3 is TGTGCCAGCAGCGCCCAACTACCCACAGATACGCAGTATTTT. This translates into CASSAQLPTDTQYF.

J is TRBJ1-5 and V is TRBV6-1, with 8 bases that match TRBD1. Germline-derived CDR1 and CDR2 are MNHNS and SASEGT. V was clipped by 7 bases and J by 1 base; unmatched bases: 3. This CDR3 spans 14 amino acids. The CDR3 sequence: CASIRTGSNQPQHF. The CDR3 DNA reads TGTGCCAGCATTCGGACAGGGAGCAATCAGCCCCAGCATTTT.

V is TRBV28 and J is TRBJ2-7; 7 nucleotides align to TRBD1. The germline gives CDR1 MDHEN, CDR2 SYDVKM. The CDR3 length is 12 residues. Trimming cost V 6 bases and J 9 bases; bases outside gene matches: 8. CDR3 in amino acids: CASRRQGQGQYF. CDR3 nucleotide sequence: TGTGCCAGCAGGAGACAGGGTCAGGGGCAGTACTTC.

This clone has a single count. This rearrangement joins TRBV30 to TRBJ1-3; D may be TRBD1 (6 bases). The CDR3 totals 15 residues. The V end was cut by 0 bases, the J end by 8 bases, with 17 bases between. The germline gives CDR1 GTSNPN, CDR2 SVGIG (reference sequence). The CDR3 nucleotides are TGTGCCTGGAGTGTAAGAACAGGGCGGAGGGACACCATATATTTT. It yields the protein CAWSVRTGRRDTIYF.

The V call is TRBV5-4, the J call TRBJ1-3; D is unresolved. The V end lost 2 bases, the J end lost 3 bases, and 6 bases lay between the germline ends. The CDR3 loop spans 13 amino acids. Germline CDR1 and CDR2: SGHNT and YYREEE (reference sequence). The CDR3 sequence: CASSFGHGNTIYF. CDR3 bases: TGTGCCAGCAGCTTTGGTCATGGAAACACCATATATTTT.

The CDR3 here is CASSHTYGEGESPLHF. The CDR3 nucleotides are TGTGCCAGCAGCCATACCTACGGGGAGGGAGAGTCACCCCTCCACTTT. The chain has TRBV7-8 and TRBJ1-6; D gene ambiguous. CDR1 is SGHVS, CDR2 FQNEAQ, per germline. The CDR3 extends over 16 amino acids. Trimming pared 5 bases from V and 10 bases from J, leaving 21 bases between.